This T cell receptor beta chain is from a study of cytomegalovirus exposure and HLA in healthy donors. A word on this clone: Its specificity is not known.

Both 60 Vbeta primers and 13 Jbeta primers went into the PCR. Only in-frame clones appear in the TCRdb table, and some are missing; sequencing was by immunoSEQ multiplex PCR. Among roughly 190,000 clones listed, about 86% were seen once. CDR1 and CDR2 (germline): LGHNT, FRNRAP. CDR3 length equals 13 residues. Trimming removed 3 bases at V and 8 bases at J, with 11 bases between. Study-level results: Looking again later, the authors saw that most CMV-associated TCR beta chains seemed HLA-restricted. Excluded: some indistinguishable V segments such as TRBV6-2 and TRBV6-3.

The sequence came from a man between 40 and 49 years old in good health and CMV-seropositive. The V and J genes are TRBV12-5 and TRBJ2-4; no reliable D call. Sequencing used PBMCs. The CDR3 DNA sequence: TGTGCTAGTGGTTTTCGGCCTCGGGACATTCAGTACTTC. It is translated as CASGFRPRDIQYF.